Presented here are 9 T cell receptor beta chains from one specimen sequenced in a study of blood T cell repertoires in COVID-19. Assay used: immunoSEQ multiplex PCR; TCRdb lists only in-frame clones, some missing. The sample contains a few hundred thousand clones, approximately 88% of which appear only once. The sequenced sample was PBMCs or T cells enriched from blood (not recorded which). The origin of the receptors is a man aged 30-40 years who had recovered from COVID-19.

The V and J genes are TRBV5-1 and TRBJ1-3, with D possibly matching TRBD1 (6 bases). Trimming took off 2 bases at V and 0 bases at J, with 12 bases between the two ends. This CDR3 spans 16 amino acids. Germline V gene data show CDR1 as SGHRS and CDR2 as YFSETQ. The CDR3 spells CASSFHRERSGNTIYF. The CDR3 DNA reads as TGCGCCAGCAGCTTCCACAGGGAACGCTCTGGAAACACCATATATTTT.

The genes are TRBV5-4 and TRBJ2-1; 9 nucleotides align to TRBD2. V lost 1 base, J lost 5 bases, and 4 bases stayed unmatched. The germline V gene has CDR1 SGHNT and CDR2 YYREEE (reference sequence). CDR3 length equals 15 residues. Here the CDR3 DNA reads TGTGCCAGCAGCTTGACGGCGGGGGGGCACAATGAGCAGTTCTTC. It specifies CASSLTAGGHNEQFF.

This clone was found once. The rearrangement links TRBV9 to TRBJ2-7, with 10 bases lining up with TRBD2. J gave up 5 bases and V 4 bases, and 9 bases lay outside the gene matches. This CDR3 has 15 amino acids. Germline V gene lookup returns CDR1 SGDLS and CDR2 YYNGEE. CDR3 sequence: CASSSRAGGFNEQYF. The CDR3 DNA reads as TGTGCCAGCAGCTCGCGAGCGGGGGGGTTCAACGAGCAGTACTTC.

The chain carries TRBV28 and TRBJ2-7; maybe TRBD1 (5 bases). The CDR3 runs 18 residues. The V end was cut by 1 base, the J end by 0 bases, with 19 bases between. The V gene's germline CDR1 is MDHEN and CDR2 SYDVKM. Here the CDR3 reads CASSLLFGVGRASYEQYF. The CDR3 bases are TGTGCCAGCAGTTTATTATTTGGGGTGGGCAGGGCCTCCTACGAGCAGTACTTC.

V and J are TRBV10-1 and TRBJ1-5; TRBD1 matches at 7 bases. Germline V gene data show CDR1 as WNHNN and CDR2 as SYGVQD (reference sequence). Trimming removed 4 bases from V and 9 bases from J; junction bases left unmatched: 9. There are 14 residues in the CDR3. The CDR3 DNA follows: TGCGCCAGCAGTGGGGGACAGTCACCCCGGCCCCAGCATTTT. It is translated as CASSGGQSPRPQHF.

The V gene is TRBV2, the J gene TRBJ2-1; 11 nucleotides line up with TRBD2. V dropped 8 bases and J dropped 10; count of bases not matched to a gene: 13. The germline gives CDR1 SNHLY, CDR2 FYNNEI. CDR3 length: 15 residues. CDR3 sequence reads: CASSKTHSGGAEQFF. Here the CDR3 DNA reads TGTGCCAGCTCCAAAACCCATAGCGGGGGGGCCGAGCAGTTCTTC.

V usage is TRBV5-1 and J usage is TRBJ2-2; TRBD1 matches at 11 bases. The V gene's germline CDR1 is SGHRS and CDR2 YFSETQ. V was clipped by 6 bases and J by 4 bases; unmatched bases: 5. The CDR3 is made up of 15 amino acids. The CDR3 DNA reads TGCGCCAGCATCGGACAGGGGGCTAGCACCGGGGAGCTGTTTTTT. This codes for CASIGQGASTGELFF.

There are a few counts of this clone. The V gene is TRBV9, the J gene TRBJ2-7; 9 positions agree with TRBD1. Germline CDR1 SGDLS, CDR2 YYNGEE. The CDR3 is 15 residues long. The V segment lost 3 bases and the J segment 0 bases; nucleotides outside the gene matches: 4. The CDR3 region is CASSGGTGPSYEQYF. CDR3 sequence (DNA): TGTGCCAGCAGCGGAGGGACAGGGCCCTCCTACGAGCAGTACTTC.

The V and J genes are TRBV10-3 and TRBJ1-5, with 7 bases identical to TRBD1. After removal of 2 bases from V and 4 bases from J, the junction contained 8 bases not matched to a gene. The CDR3 is 16 residues long. Per the germline V gene, CDR1 is ENHRY and CDR2 is SYGVKD. The CDR3 loop is CAISETWTGENQPQHF. CDR3 nucleotides: TGTGCCATCAGTGAGACGTGGACAGGAGAGAATCAGCCCCAGCATTTT.